A single sample is the source of the 29 T cell receptor beta chains below, sequenced in a study of prognosis after radiotherapy for stage I lung cancer. From genomic DNA, two-round multiplex PCR was used to amplify TCR beta CDR3. Every TRBV and TRBJ gene had its own specific primer in first-round PCR. One entry per CDR3 protein results from TCRdb running MiXCR on the multiplex PCR reads. The sample includes 30,000 or so distinct CDR3 sequences, 25% to 40% seen only once; the top ten take about 33%. Sequencing was performed on PBMCs, taken before or after stereotactic body radiation therapy (not recorded which). These receptors were obtained from a donor aged 50 or older with non-small cell lung cancer.

This clonotype was seen many times. The CDR3 nucleotides read TGCGCCACCTCCCCGGACAGCCAGGCCTATGGCTACACCTTC. Protein sequence: CATSPDSQAYGYTF. V gene TRBV5-1 combines with J gene TRBJ1-2; tentatively, D is TRBD1 (6 bases). The CDR3 is made up of 14 amino acids. Per the germline V gene, CDR1 is SGHRS and CDR2 is YFSETQ. V lost 9 bases and J lost 4, with 19 bases in between.

This rearrangement joins TRBV6-9 to TRBJ1-5, with no clear D. Germline V gene sequence: CDR1 MNHGY, CDR2 SVAAGI. Trimming took 3 bases from V and 0 from J, leaving 18 bases between them. This CDR3 is built from 18 residues. DNA for the CDR3: TGTGCCAGCAGTTACTCCCCCCCGTCCCGTTATAGCAATCAGCCCCAGCATTTT. It translates to CASSYSPPSRYSNQPQHF.

The chain is built from TRBV12-3 or TRBV12-4 and TRBJ2-1, with D hard to call. This CDR3 comprises 12 residues. V gave up 3 bases and J gave up 10 bases, with 10 bases separating them. This CDR3 is CASSLLGNEQFF. DNA for the CDR3: TGTGCCAGCAGTTTGTTGGGGAACGAGCAGTTCTTC.

DNA for the CDR3: TGTGCCAGTCGGCCGGGGGGGTTTTGGCGCAATCAGCCCCAGCATTTT. Amino acids: CASRPGGFWRNQPQHF. The genes are TRBV19 and TRBJ1-5, with D maybe TRBD1 (5 bases). This CDR3 is 16 amino acids long. Germline CDR1 LNHDA, CDR2 SQIVND (reference sequence). V dropped 8 bases and J dropped 2 bases, with 19 bases sitting between them.

This clonotype was counted at least ten times. V is TRBV6-4 and J is TRBJ2-3, with a tentative D call TRBD2 (5 bases). Trimming stripped 5 bases from V and 0 bases from J, with 15 bases between. The CDR3 contains 16 residues. The germline V gene has CDR1 MRHNA and CDR2 SNTAGT. The CDR3 DNA follows: TGTGCCAGCAGTTACAATCCGGGGTCTAGCACAGATACGCAGTATTTT. Translating it yields CASSYNPGSSTDTQYF.

This clonotype was counted many times. This sequence joins TRBV6-1 and TRBJ1-6, with D perhaps matching TRBD1 (6 bases). CDR1 and CDR2 from the germline V gene are MNHNS and SASEGT. V lost 8 bases, J lost 5 bases, and 10 bases lay in between. The CDR3 loop spans 13 amino acids. Here the CDR3 reads CASWGQNNSPLHF. CDR3 nucleotide sequence: TGTGCCAGCTGGGGACAAAATAATTCACCCCTCCACTTT.

This clonotype was seen repeatedly, ten times or more. The V call is TRBV7-2, the J call TRBJ2-6, with D perhaps matching TRBD2 (5 bases). This CDR3 comprises 17 residues. Trimming removed 1 base from V and 0 bases from J, with 10 bases in between. Looked up from germline, CDR1 is SGHTA and CDR2 is FQGNSA. The CDR3 nucleotides read TGTGCCAGCAGCTTAGTGGGAGTTCGCTCTGGGGCCAACGTCCTGACTTTC. Amino acids: CASSLVGVRSGANVLTF.

The chain combines TRBV7-6 with TRBJ2-5; 8 bases map to TRBD2. Germline CDR1 reads SGHVS; CDR2 reads FNYEAQ. The CDR3 runs 15 residues. J was trimmed by 3 bases and V by 5 bases; bases with no gene match: 8. CDR3 nucleotides: TGTGCCAGCAGCGATAGCGGGGACAAAGAAGAGACCCAGTACTTC. This sequence encodes CASSDSGDKEETQYF.

With respect to this clonotype: The junction shows a germline mismatch at one end, possibly a read error. The V gene is TRBV9, the J gene TRBJ2-3; D perhaps matches TRBD1 (6 bases). The CDR3 runs 15 residues. Germline V gives CDR1 SGDLS, CDR2 YYNGEE. CDR3 protein: CASSVYRVSTDTQYF. In nucleotides, the CDR3 is TGTGCCAGTAGCGTCTACAGGGTATCCACAGATACGCAGTATTTT.

The V gene is TRBV7-3, the J gene TRBJ2-2; D remains ambiguous. CDR1 and CDR2 (germline): SGHTA, FQGTGA. The CDR3 sequence is 14 residues long. V was trimmed by 8 bases and J by 1 base, leaving 11 bases between them. The CDR3 coding sequence is TGTGCCAGCGGCCCATACAAGAACACCGGGGAGCTGTTTTTT. It is translated as CASGPYKNTGELFF.

As regards this clonotype: A far larger clone differs by one base, so this is likely a read error. The J gene is TRBJ2-2, the V gene TRBV6-2 or TRBV6-3; perhaps TRBD2 as D (6 bases). There are 18 residues in the CDR3. From germline, CDR1 is MNHEY and CDR2 SVGEGT. Trimming cost V 5 bases and J 6 bases, with 25 bases left between them. The CDR3 region has the DNA TGTGCCAGCAGTGACCGGACTATCGGGAGAGGAAGTCCCGGGGAGCTGTTTTTT. Its protein is CASSDRTIGRGSPGELFF.

This clonotype came up many times. V and J are TRBV19 and TRBJ2-1; D may correspond to TRBD1 or TRBD2 (5 bases each). The CDR3 covers 15 residues. V was pared by 1 base and J by 7 bases, with 14 bases between. CDR1 LNHDA and CDR2 SQIVND come from the germline V gene (reference sequence). CDR3 sequence (DNA): TGTGCCAGTAGTATAGCGCTCACGGGGCCAAATGAGCAGTTCTTC. Amino acid sequence: CASSIALTGPNEQFF.

This clonotype was picked up a small number of times. This chain connects TRBV5-1 to TRBJ2-3, with 10 bases fitting TRBD2. CDR3 length: 19 amino acids. With V trimmed by 2 bases and J by 1 base, 13 bases remained unmatched. Germline lookup yields CDR1 SGHRS and CDR2 YFSETQ. CDR3 amino acids: CASSFLILSLAGGTDTQYF. CDR3 nucleotides: TGCGCCAGCAGCTTCTTGATATTGTCTCTAGCGGGAGGCACAGATACGCAGTATTTT.

In this sample, this clonotype turned up many times. This chain links TRBV2 with TRBJ1-1; no reliable D call. CDR1 and CDR2 (germline): SNHLY, FYNNEI. V lost 7 bases, J lost 0 bases, and 12 bases lay in between. The CDR3 contains 14 residues. CDR3 DNA: TGTGCCAGCAATCCGGGAACCATGAACACTGAAGCTTTCTTT. The encoded protein is CASNPGTMNTEAFF.

This clonotype was counted ten times or more. The gene calls are TRBV20-1 and TRBJ1-3, with TRBD1 matching 9 bases. CDR1 is DFQATT and CDR2 is SNEGSKA in the germline V gene (reference sequence). Trimming cost V 6 bases and J 0 bases; bases outside gene matches: 6. There are 15 residues in the CDR3. The CDR3 coding sequence is TGCAGTGCCACCACAGGGGGCAACTCTGGAAACACCATATATTTT. This sequence encodes CSATTGGNSGNTIYF.

About this clonotype: A junction boundary mismatches the germline segment, possibly from a read error. This chain connects TRBV29-1 to TRBJ2-5; D remains ambiguous. The CDR3 loop spans 16 amino acids. Germline V gene sequence: CDR1 SQVTM, CDR2 ANQGSEA. The CDR3 DNA follows: TGCAGCGTTGAAGGGTGGGCACGGGCCATACAAGATACCCAGTACTTC. It is translated as CSVEGWARAIQDTQYF.

Ten or more counts support this clonotype. This rearrangement joins TRBV20-1 to TRBJ1-5; 11 bases align to TRBD1. Trimming at V came to 1 base and at J to 0 bases, leaving 11 bases not matched to a gene. This CDR3 is built from 19 residues. In germline, CDR1 is DFQATT, CDR2 SNEGSKA (reference sequence). The CDR3 loop is CSARGGTGGPPYSNQPQHF. For the CDR3, the DNA is TGCAGTGCTAGAGGAGGGACAGGGGGTCCCCCTTATAGCAATCAGCCCCAGCATTTT.

This clonotype was recorded at least ten times. V is TRBV6-8 and J is TRBJ1-1; no firm D call. Germline CDR1 is MNHGY and CDR2 is SAAAGT. The CDR3 runs to 14 residues. V shed 6 bases and J shed 2 bases, with 13 bases lying between them. CDR3 amino acids: CASSHLGDNTEAFF. The CDR3 coding sequence is TGTGCCAGCAGCCACCTTGGGGATAACACTGAAGCTTTCTTT.

In its sample, this clonotype ranks as medium-sized. The genes are TRBV6-9 and TRBJ2-3, with TRBD2 identical over 9 bases. The V gene's germline CDR1 is MNHGY and CDR2 SVAAGI. Trimming took 5 bases from V and 2 from J; bases not matched to a gene: 8. CDR3 length: 16 amino acids. CDR3: CASSGLAGVFTDTQYF. The DNA of the CDR3 is TGTGCCAGCAGTGGCTTAGCGGGGGTTTTCACAGATACGCAGTATTTT.

This clonotype was counted many times. The V and J genes are TRBV20-1 and TRBJ1-5; D is possibly TRBD1 (5 bases). CDR3 length: 13 amino acids. Trimming removed 3 bases from V and 2 bases from J, with 8 bases in between. Germline V gene lookup returns CDR1 DFQATT and CDR2 SNEGSKA (reference sequence). The DNA for the CDR3 is TGCAGTGCTAGCCGGGACGGCAATCAGCCCCAGCATTTT. Translating it yields CSASRDGNQPQHF.

This clonotype has a handful of counts. V and J are TRBV7-3 and TRBJ1-1; D gene uncertain. The V gene's germline CDR1 is SGHTA and CDR2 FQGTGA. This CDR3 region has 12 residues. The V and J ends lost 4 bases and 1 base respectively, with 4 bases between them. The CDR3 DNA reads as TGTGCCAGCAGCTACCCGAACACTGAAGCTTTCTTT. Translation gives CASSYPNTEAFF.

V gene TRBV20-1 combines with J gene TRBJ1-1, with D unresolved. Trimming left V 1 base short and J 9 bases short, with 15 bases between. In germline, CDR1 is DFQATT, CDR2 SNEGSKA (reference sequence). The CDR3 contains 13 residues. CDR3 sequence reads: CSARAQWKTKAFF. The CDR3 coding sequence is TGCAGTGCTAGAGCCCAGTGGAAAACTAAAGCTTTCTTT.

In this sample, this clonotype turned up many times. The chain uses TRBV24-1 and TRBJ2-7; 8 bases map to TRBD2. V shed 5 bases, J shed 6 bases, and the junction held 8 bases outside the gene matches. The CDR3 contains 14 residues. The germline V gene encodes CDR1 KGHDR and CDR2 SFDVKD. CDR3 coding DNA: TGTGCCACCAGTGCCCCGGGAGGGCCGGGCGAGCAGTACTTC. Its translation is CATSAPGGPGEQYF.

The table lists this clonotype with a count of one. Sequence at one end of the junction differs from germline and may be a read error. The chain combines TRBV18 with TRBJ2-1, with TRBD1 matching 10 bases. The germline CDR1 and CDR2 sequences are KGHSH and LQKENI. This CDR3 region has 15 residues. CDR3 protein: CANSQGQGSGGEQFF. The CDR3 bases are TGTGCCAACTCACAGGGACAGGGGAGTGGCGGTGAGCAGTTCTTC.

This clonotype was counted only a few times. A far larger clone is just one base off, so this is likely a read error. The chain combines TRBV6-1 with TRBJ2-1, with a possible D match to TRBD2 (6 bases). V lost 8 bases, J lost 6 bases, and 14 bases lay in between. The length of the CDR3 is 13 residues. The germline CDR1 and CDR2 sequences are MNHNS and SASEGT. The CDR3 reads CASLTRGSNEQFF. The CDR3 DNA reads as TGTGCCAGCCTTACTCGGGGGTCCAATGAGCAGTTCTTC.

This clonotype has a count of ten or more. The V and J genes are TRBV5-1 and TRBJ1-4; D not resolved. The V gene lost 0 bases and the J gene lost 0 bases, with 9 bases spanning the gap. CDR1 and CDR2 (germline): SGHRS, YFSETQ. CDR3 length: 16 residues. CDR3: CASSLVAPPTNEKLFF. In DNA, the CDR3 is TGCGCCAGCAGCTTGGTGGCACCCCCAACTAATGAAAAACTGTTTTTT.

V is TRBV10-3 and J is TRBJ1-2; the match to TRBD1 covers 8 bases. Germline V gene sequence: CDR1 ENHRY, CDR2 SYGVKD. Trimming removed 2 bases from V and 2 bases from J; junction bases left unmatched: 4. The CDR3 consists of 15 residues. CDR3 sequence reads: CAISEGQGRNYGYTF. CDR3 in DNA: TGTGCCATCAGTGAGGGACAGGGTCGGAACTATGGCTACACCTTC.

This clonotype occurred a few times. The V gene is TRBV7-9, the J gene TRBJ1-1; D remains ambiguous. Per germline, CDR1 SEHNR and CDR2 FQNEAQ (reference sequence). The V end lost 3 bases, the J end lost 11 bases, and 13 bases lay between the germline ends. CDR3 length equals 12 residues. The chain's CDR3 is CASSFEAHGAFF. CDR3 DNA: TGTGCCAGCAGCTTCGAGGCCCACGGGGCTTTCTTT.

This clonotype has a count of ten or more. This CDR3 reads CASGTGSYEQYF. CDR3 nucleotide sequence: TGTGCCAGCGGGACAGGGAGTTACGAGCAGTACTTC. V usage is TRBV9 and J usage is TRBJ2-7, with 9 positions matching TRBD1. This CDR3 comprises 12 residues. CDR1 is SGDLS, CDR2 YYNGEE, per germline. Germline trimming cut 7 bases from V and 4 bases from J; bases unmatched to any gene: 3.